A selection of T cell receptor beta chains follows, all from one sample in a study of T cell repertoires in cytomegalovirus infection. Each CDR3 protein is one row after TCRdb ran MiXCR on the reads. The sample has around 540,000 distinct CDR3 sequences, 33% seen once. No cognate antigen is known for these TCRs. The sequencing here drew on cultured PBMCs, taken from culture after CMV antigen stimulation. The source of these receptors is a human donor in good health (CMV status not recorded). Some clones in this sample may be carry-over from other donors' samples. Each CDR3 is given with its conserved first and last residue. A D gene is named only where the DNA matches it firmly. A row's size may be missing; if present it is once, few, many or a size class.

TRBJ1-1	TRBV4-3	-	-	CASSQDWRAGTEAFF	TGCGCCAGCAGCCAAGATTGGAGGGCCGGGACTGAAGCTTTCTTT
TRBJ1-3	TRBV7-2	few	-	CASSLLRGRTIYF	TGTGCCAGCAGCTTATTACGGGGACGGACCATATATTTT
TRBJ2-2	TRBV19	-	TRBD1	CASSRARDRPGELFF	TGTGCCAGTAGTAGGGCCCGGGACAGGCCCGGGGAGCTGTTTTTT
TRBJ1-3	TRBV12-3/TRBV12-4	many	-	CASSLAAGNTIYF	TGTGCCAGCAGCTTAGCAGCTGGAAACACCATATATTTT
TRBJ2-7	TRBV19	-	-	CASRGGSAHSYEQYF	TGTGCCAGCCGTGGCGGGTCAGCACACTCCTACGAGCAGTACTTC
TRBJ2-7	TRBV12-3/TRBV12-4	-	-	CASSPAGSFYEQYF	TGTGCCAGCAGCCCCGCAGGGTCGTTCTACGAGCAGTACTTC
TRBJ1-1	TRBV14	-	-	CASSQVSKNTEAFF	TGTGCCAGCAGCCAAGTTTCGAAGAACACTGAAGCTTTCTTT
TRBJ2-6	TRBV19	-	TRBD1	CASRPGGAGSGANVLTF	TGTGCCAGTAGACCAGGGGGCGCTGGCTCTGGGGCCAACGTCCTGACTTTC
TRBJ1-5	TRBV12-5	-	-	CASGSGQSNQPQHF	TGTGCTAGTGGTTCAGGTCAGAGCAATCAGCCCCAGCATTTT
TRBJ2-1	TRBV4-1	-	-	CASSQDMADLNNEQFF	TGCGCCAGCAGCCAAGATATGGCAGACCTTAACAATGAGCAGTTCTTC
TRBJ2-4	TRBV7-2	-	TRBD1	CASRSTGAHLILYF	TGTGCCAGCAGATCTACAGGGGCCCATCTCATTCTGTACTTC
TRBJ2-5	TRBV2	few	-	CASRTTAGPNKETQYF	TGTGCCAGCAGGACGACTGCTGGACCGAACAAAGAGACCCAGTACTTC
TRBJ1-5	TRBV7-8	many	-	CASSLDLVRSSAQPQHF	TGTGCCAGCAGCTTAGATCTGGTCAGGTCATCCGCTCAGCCCCAGCATTTT
TRBJ1-1	TRBV27	-	-	CASSLSGRAFF	TGTGCCAGCAGTTTATCAGGGAGAGCTTTCTTT
TRBJ2-7	TRBV12-3/TRBV12-4	few	TRBD2	CASSLVRGVSGTNAPEQYF	TGTGCCAGCAGTTTGGTACGGGGGGTGTCGGGGACTAACGCTCCCGAGCAGTACTTC
TRBJ1-1	TRBV6-5	few	-	CASSYGVRLNTEAFF	TGTGCCAGCAGTTACGGGGTGCGGTTGAACACTGAAGCTTTCTTT
TRBJ2-3	TRBV14	-	-	CASSQDMGASGQYF	TGTGCCAGCAGCCAAGATATGGGGGCTAGTGGGCAGTATTTT
TRBJ2-1	TRBV24-1	-	TRBD1	CATSDRTGVQFF	TGTGCCACCAGTGATCGCACAGGGGTACAGTTCTTC
TRBJ1-1	TRBV4-3	-	-	CASSQDGGVREAFF	TGCGCCAGCAGCCAAGATGGAGGGGTTAGAGAAGCTTTCTTT
TRBJ1-1	TRBV11-2	-	-	CASSLQAITEAFF	TGTGCCAGCAGCTTACAGGCTATCACTGAAGCTTTCTTT
TRBJ1-1	TRBV19	few	TRBD1	CASSGTGGGLKPFF	TGTGCCAGTAGTGGGACAGGGGGCGGCCTAAAGCCTTTCTTT
TRBJ2-1	TRBV6-1	once	-	CASSQTGTDGSYNEQFF	TGTGCCAGCAGCCAAACCGGGACCGATGGCTCCTACAATGAGCAGTTCTTC
TRBJ2-1	TRBV7-2	many	-	CASSSHPQGYNEQFF	TGTGCCAGCAGTTCACACCCCCAGGGGTACAATGAGCAGTTCTTC
TRBJ1-5	TRBV4-1	-	TRBD1	CASSQPGTGGGQPQHF	TGCGCCAGCAGCCAACCCGGGACAGGGGGCGGCCAGCCCCAGCATTTT
TRBJ2-5	TRBV7-9	-	TRBD1	CASNPTGDQETQYF	TGTGCCAGCAACCCAACAGGGGACCAAGAGACCCAGTACTTC
TRBJ1-1	TRBV7-3	-	-	CASSPGTFDTEAFF	TGTGCCAGCAGCCCGGGAACCTTCGACACTGAAGCTTTCTTT
TRBJ2-1	TRBV19	-	TRBD2	CASGGGPGRFNEQFF	TGTGCCAGTGGTGGAGGCCCCGGGAGGTTCAATGAGCAGTTCTTC
TRBJ2-7	TRBV28	few	-	CANSKGDFGGEQYF	TGTGCCAACAGTAAGGGGGACTTCGGGGGCGAGCAGTACTTC
TRBJ1-1	TRBV6-2/TRBV6-3	-	-	CASRRLDGNTEAFF	TGTGCCAGCAGACGTTTGGATGGTAACACTGAAGCTTTCTTT
TRBJ2-1	TRBV6-2/TRBV6-3	-	-	CASSRPELRNEQFF	TGTGCCAGCAGCCGACCGGAGCTACGCAATGAGCAGTTCTTC
TRBJ2-6	TRBV29-1	-	-	CSVEDPGRGANVLTF	TGCAGCGTTGAAGATCCGGGGAGGGGGGCCAACGTCCTGACTTTC
TRBJ1-6	TRBV12-3/TRBV12-4	few	-	CASSSVGVGGASPLHF	TGTGCCAGCAGCAGCGTAGGTGTCGGGGGCGCTTCACCCCTCCACTTT
TRBJ1-1	TRBV19	-	-	CASSINGVATEAFF	TGTGCCAGTAGTATTAATGGGGTAGCCACTGAAGCTTTCTTT
TRBJ1-3	TRBV27	-	-	CASSPIPGGNTIYF	TGTGCCAGCAGCCCAATCCCAGGGGGAAACACCATATATTTT
TRBJ2-3	TRBV4-1	few	TRBD2	CASSQAGRADTQYF	TGCGCCAGCAGCCAAGCCGGGAGGGCAGATACGCAGTATTTT
TRBJ1-2	TRBV20-1	few	TRBD1	CSAGDRGLNGYTF	TGCAGTGCGGGGGACAGGGGTTTGAATGGCTACACCTTC
TRBJ2-5	TRBV7-6	-	TRBD2	CASSQTSGPRGETQYF	TGTGCCAGCAGCCAGACTAGCGGGCCAAGGGGGGAGACCCAGTACTTC
TRBJ1-2	TRBV11-3	many	-	CASSLGQVYGYTF	TGTGCCAGCAGCTTAGGTCAAGTCTATGGCTACACCTTC
TRBJ1-4	TRBV7-2	many	-	CASSFGRTNEKLFF	TGTGCCAGCAGCTTTGGGCGGACTAATGAAAAACTGTTTTTT
TRBJ2-1	TRBV12-3/TRBV12-4	-	-	CASSFGVGSYNEQFF	TGTGCCAGCAGTTTTGGAGTGGGCTCCTACAATGAGCAGTTCTTC
TRBJ1-1	TRBV7-2	-	-	CASSFGAGDTEAFF	TGTGCCAGCAGCTTCGGGGCAGGGGACACTGAAGCTTTCTTT
TRBJ1-4	TRBV7-2	many	-	CASSLSYTGQLLNEKLFF	TGTGCCAGCAGCTTAAGTTATACAGGACAGCTACTCAATGAAAAACTGTTTTTT
TRBJ2-3	TRBV24-1	-	TRBD2	CATSDPGLADRQDTQYF	TGTGCCACCAGTGACCCGGGACTAGCGGACCGACAAGATACGCAGTATTTT
TRBJ1-1	TRBV7-2	-	-	CASSPRTAMNTEAFF	TGTGCCAGCAGCCCAAGGACGGCTATGAACACTGAAGCTTTCTTT
TRBJ2-3	TRBV6-4	-	TRBD2	CASSVQAGADTQYF	TGTGCCAGCAGTGTTCAAGCGGGAGCGGATACGCAGTATTTT
TRBJ2-3	TRBV6-5	many	-	CASSYQVAVSTDTQYF	TGTGCCAGCAGTTACCAGGTGGCGGTTAGCACAGATACGCAGTATTTT
TRBJ2-3	TRBV7-2	-	TRBD2	CASSKIAGAGDTQYF	TGTGCCAGCAGCAAGATAGCGGGAGCGGGAGATACGCAGTATTTT
TRBJ2-3	TRBV4-1	-	TRBD2	CASSQDEASGSTDTQYF	TGCGCCAGCAGCCAAGATGAAGCTAGCGGAAGCACAGATACGCAGTATTTT